This is a list of T cell receptor beta chains from one sample in a study of T cells in Graves' hyperthyroidism and ophthalmopathy. MiXCR, run by TCRdb on the multiplex PCR reads, gives a single entry per CDR3 protein. The sample contains under 750,000 distinct CDR3 sequences, roughly a sixth of which appear only once. Sequenced: blood. All receptors come from a woman aged 50 to 60 with Graves' hyperthyroidism that later progressed to Graves' ophthalmopathy. Each CDR3 is given with its conserved first and last residue.

V gene: TRBV25-1
J gene: TRBJ1-6
CDR3 protein: CASSDRGTGARALHF

V gene: TRBV7-2
J gene: TRBJ2-2
CDR3 protein: CASSLAGGGNTGELFF

V gene: TRBV7-2
J gene: TRBJ1-5
CDR3 protein: CASSPHREGQPQHF

V gene: TRBV20-1
J gene: TRBJ1-2
CDR3 protein: CSARSEWSRRYGYTF

V gene: TRBV18
J gene: TRBJ1-1
CDR3 protein: CASSSRAGNTEAFF

V gene: TRBV12-3/TRBV12-4
J gene: TRBJ1-6
CDR3 protein: CASSLSSGGPGSPLHF

V gene: TRBV20-1
J gene: TRBJ1-1
CDR3 protein: CSDGPLSRGAAFF

V gene: TRBV7-2
J gene: TRBJ2-5
CDR3 protein: CASSWAYRRGTQYF

V gene: TRBV5-6
J gene: TRBJ1-2
CDR3 protein: CASSLRAGTATYGYTF

V gene: TRBV5-4
J gene: TRBJ2-1
CDR3 protein: CASSSSSGTYNEQFF

V gene: TRBV4-1
J gene: TRBJ2-4
CDR3 protein: CASSHTWSGAKNIQYF

V gene: TRBV7-9
J gene: TRBJ2-2
CDR3 protein: CASFPAGGRNTGELFF

V gene: TRBV2
J gene: TRBJ1-5
CDR3 protein: CASSGGWGQGHQPQHF

V gene: TRBV5-1
J gene: TRBJ1-1
CDR3 protein: CASSLPGEAFF

V gene: TRBV10-1
J gene: TRBJ2-3
CDR3 protein: CASSESMGSITDTQYF

V gene: TRBV30
J gene: TRBJ2-5
CDR3 protein: CAWRYWGAGNTREAQYF

V gene: TRBV5-1
J gene: TRBJ1-6
CDR3 protein: CASSQGQPLSPLHF

V gene: TRBV6-1
J gene: TRBJ1-1
CDR3 protein: CASSTLSTGATEAFF

V gene: TRBV3-1
J gene: TRBJ2-1
CDR3 protein: CASSAPGGPYNEQFF

V gene: TRBV27
J gene: TRBJ1-1
CDR3 protein: CASSLRDRGLGWSTEAFF

V gene: TRBV7-9
J gene: TRBJ1-1
CDR3 protein: CASSLDDDEAFF

V gene: TRBV5-1
J gene: TRBJ2-2
CDR3 protein: CASAPGPDFNTGELFF

V gene: TRBV25-1
J gene: TRBJ1-4
CDR3 protein: CASSEWGFANEKLFF

V gene: TRBV20-1
J gene: TRBJ1-3
CDR3 protein: CSARGGALNSGNTIYF

V gene: TRBV2
J gene: TRBJ2-4
CDR3 protein: CASSAQGGNIQYF

V gene: TRBV2
J gene: TRBJ2-7
CDR3 protein: CASSENLYEQYF

V gene: TRBV10-3
J gene: TRBJ2-3
CDR3 protein: CAISESDRKTDTQYF

V gene: TRBV18
J gene: TRBJ1-2
CDR3 protein: CASSPPGQGAMYGYTF

V gene: TRBV12-3/TRBV12-4
J gene: TRBJ1-5
CDR3 protein: CASSLLYSNQPQHF

V gene: TRBV6-1
J gene: TRBJ1-2
CDR3 protein: CASSPLNTDRGRDGYTF

V gene: TRBV7-9
J gene: TRBJ2-7
CDR3 protein: CASSLAGNGHEQYF

V gene: TRBV7-8
J gene: TRBJ1-1
CDR3 protein: CASSLVAGEGGEAFF

V gene: TRBV5-1
J gene: TRBJ2-5
CDR3 protein: CASSPTYRETQYF

V gene: TRBV20-1
J gene: TRBJ1-1
CDR3 protein: CSARGQGRQAFF

V gene: TRBV20-1
J gene: TRBJ1-1
CDR3 protein: CSARVTGSFGAFF

V gene: TRBV30
J gene: TRBJ1-2
CDR3 protein: CAWSVKTVRPVYGYTF

V gene: TRBV11-2
J gene: TRBJ2-3
CDR3 protein: CASSLDTVTDTQYF

V gene: TRBV2
J gene: TRBJ2-2
CDR3 protein: CASSAVGGRFTGELFF

V gene: TRBV10-3
J gene: TRBJ2-1
CDR3 protein: CAVSPGTGVPSEQFF

V gene: TRBV5-4
J gene: TRBJ2-1
CDR3 protein: CASSKTGLNEQFF

V gene: TRBV10-2
J gene: TRBJ1-5
CDR3 protein: CASSEPGTLSQPQHF

V gene: TRBV19
J gene: TRBJ2-1
CDR3 protein: CASSMSGGISYNEQFF